Here is one TCR beta chain with its context. Its antigen is as yet unknown. Researchers ran the PCR with 60 Vbeta and 13 Jbeta primers. Data came from immunoSEQ multiplex PCR; TCRdb stores just in-frame clones and leaves some out. The sample has 85,000 to 130,000 clones; roughly four fifths are singletons. The entry originates in a study of cytomegalovirus exposure and HLA in healthy donors. Study-level points and caveats: High specificity and sensitivity for cytomegalovirus status were reported for the classifier. Presence/absence results assume similar sequencing depth per donor, which may not hold.

Source material: PBMCs. This TCR came from a male donor in good health and CMV-seropositive.

CDR3 sequence reads: CASSQDSRGAGEKLFF. CDR3 in DNA: TGTGCCAGCAGCCAAGATTCCCGGGGGGCAGGGGAAAAACTGTTTTTT. This rearrangement joins TRBV4-2 to TRBJ1-4; perhaps TRBD1 as D (6 bases). The V and J ends lost 0 bases and 8 bases respectively, with 16 bases between them. This CDR3 has 16 residues. CDR1 is LGHNA, CDR2 YNFKEQ, per germline.